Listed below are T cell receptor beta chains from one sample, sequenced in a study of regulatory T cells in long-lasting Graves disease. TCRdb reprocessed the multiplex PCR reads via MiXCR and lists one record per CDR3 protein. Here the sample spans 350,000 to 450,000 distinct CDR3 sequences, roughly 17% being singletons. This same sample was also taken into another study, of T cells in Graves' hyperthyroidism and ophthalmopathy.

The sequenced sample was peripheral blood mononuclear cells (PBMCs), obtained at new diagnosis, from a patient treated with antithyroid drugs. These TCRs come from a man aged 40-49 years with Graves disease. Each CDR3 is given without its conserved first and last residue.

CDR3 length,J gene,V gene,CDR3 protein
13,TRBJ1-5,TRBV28,ASSLRDSRNQPQH
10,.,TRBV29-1,SVERLQETQY
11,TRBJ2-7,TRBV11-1,ASSFGRGDEQY
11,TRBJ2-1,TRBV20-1,SARWDRDNEQF
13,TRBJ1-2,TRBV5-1,ASSWGDDREHGYT
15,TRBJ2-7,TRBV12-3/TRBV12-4,ASSLARGQGGKYEQY
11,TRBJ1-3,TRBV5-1,ASSGLQGNTIY
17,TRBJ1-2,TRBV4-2,ASSHPIRAPKTRNYGYT
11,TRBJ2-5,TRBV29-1,SVEFTNQETQY
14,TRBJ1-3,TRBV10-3,AISESLGNSGNTIY
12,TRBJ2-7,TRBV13,ASSLARQTYEQY
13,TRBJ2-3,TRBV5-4,ASGGAAGNTDTQY
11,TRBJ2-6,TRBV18,ASSLSEANVLT
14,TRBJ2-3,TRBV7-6,ASSLVTAGDTDTQY
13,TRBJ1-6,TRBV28,ASSLGPGQGSPLH
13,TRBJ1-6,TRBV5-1,ASSLASTYNSPLH
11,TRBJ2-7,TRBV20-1,SACGPSSFEQY
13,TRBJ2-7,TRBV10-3,AIRPASRPSGEQY
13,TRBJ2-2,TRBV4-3,ASSQETPWLSELF
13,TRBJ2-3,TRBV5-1,ASREGGGLQDTQY
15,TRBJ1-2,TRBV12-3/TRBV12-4,ASSPRRTGDGGYGYT
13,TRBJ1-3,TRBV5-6,ASSLDRTTGNTIY
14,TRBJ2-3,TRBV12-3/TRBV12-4,ASSFRASGDTDTQY
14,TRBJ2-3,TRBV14,ASSNAYARGTDTQY
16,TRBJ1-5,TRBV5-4,ASSLTGGGTGYNQPQH
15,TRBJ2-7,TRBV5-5,ASRGTGIIGRSYEQY
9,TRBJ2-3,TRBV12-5,ASGKADTQY
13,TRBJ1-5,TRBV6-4,ATTGGLGKMGPQH
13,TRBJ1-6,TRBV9,ASSGPGTASSPLH
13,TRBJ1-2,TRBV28,ASSPGTDTNYGYT
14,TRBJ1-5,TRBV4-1,ASSQVGGLDNQPQH
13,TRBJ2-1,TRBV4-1,ASSQVDRGPLRRF
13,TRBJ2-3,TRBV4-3,ASSQQKTYTDTQY
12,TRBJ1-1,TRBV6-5,ASSYSMWGAEAF
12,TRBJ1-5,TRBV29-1,SVVDRAVGQPQH
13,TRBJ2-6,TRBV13,ASSPAGAGANVLT
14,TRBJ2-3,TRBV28,ASSLYQGESTDTQY
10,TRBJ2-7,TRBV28,ASSLEAYEQY
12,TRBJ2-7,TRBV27,ASSPTGIYYEQY
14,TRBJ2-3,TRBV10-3,AISARLAGYTDTQY
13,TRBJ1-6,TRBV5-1,ASSSGTGGDSPLH
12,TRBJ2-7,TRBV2,ASSRDYRTYEQY